This T cell receptor (beta chain) was recovered during a study of CD8+ T cells in alopecia areata. Study at large: People stayed on tofacitinib for 6 to 18 months, then stopped the drug for 6 months.

Study conclusions and caveats: Lesional tissue from the scalp (especially in alopecia totalis/universalis) showed higher clonality than normal scalp.

The CDR3 has 13 amino acids. The germline CDR1 and CDR2 sequences are SGHNT and YYREEE (reference sequence). The germline V and J ends were trimmed by 4 bases and 2 bases, with 8 bases remaining between them. Sequencing templates came from extracted RNA that was reverse transcribed into cDNA. Repertoires were generated with immunoSEQ multiplex PCR, while TCRdb's copy carries only in-frame clones and drops some. The sample yields 140,000 to 150,000 clones, around 47% seen once. Punch biopsies of lesional scalp, plus peripheral blood, were taken from alopecia areata patients. The sorting of PBMCs gave CD4+ and CD8+ T cells. In its sample, this clone was seen a few times. Its target is unknown.

Material for sequencing was CD4+ T cells sorted from blood. This receptor was taken from a human donor with alopecia areata. J is TRBJ2-3 and V is TRBV5-4; D uncertain. CDR3 amino acids: CASSDKNTDTQYF. As DNA, the CDR3 is TGTGCCAGCAGCGACAAAAACACAGATACGCAGTATTTT.